This T cell receptor beta chain stems from a study of T cell responses to AZD1222 COVID-19 vaccine. Points from the study as a whole: Spike-specific TCRs gained breadth and depth after people received two AZD1222 doses. At baseline, seropositivity was found in only a handful of AZD1222 recipients. Distributed over spike, vaccine-associated CD4 TCRs predominated at 160-218 and 743-854.

Produced via immunoSEQ multiplex PCR; TCRdb's table is partial and in-frame only. The sample yields roughly 130,000 clones, more than 80% seen once. Trimming stripped 5 bases from V and 2 bases from J, with 10 bases between. There are 13 residues in the CDR3. Germline V CDR1 and CDR2: MDHEN, SYDVKM. Details on this clone: Its antigen is not known.

The sequenced sample was peripheral blood, obtained on day 0 of AZD1222 vaccination. This clonotype originated in an adult in good health. The chain couples TRBV28 to TRBJ2-7; perhaps TRBD1 as D (6 bases). The CDR3 spells CASSRQVTYEQYF. The CDR3 DNA follows: TGTGCCAGCAGTCGACAGGTTACCTACGAGCAGTACTTC.